Shown below are 15 T cell receptor beta chains from a single sample sequenced in a study of blood T cell repertoires in COVID-19 (dated by TCRdb to about 2020). The library was obtained by the immunoSEQ multiplex PCR assay. This is the immuneACCESS table as TCRdb keeps it, with only in-frame sequences that have V and J called. A part of the clones is gone; compared with another copy, unresolved V genes explain less than half, and the rest is unexplained. This sample gives just over 150,000 clones in total; about 79% of them show up just once. The ten largest clones add up to nearly 10% of the sample. The source material was peripheral blood. The receptors shown here come from a woman aged 45-60 years with acute or convalescent COVID-19.

The rearrangement uses TRBV7-2 and TRBJ2-7; 11 bases line up with TRBD2. With 6 bases clipped from V and 6 bases from J, the junction kept 7 bases outside the gene matches. CDR1 SGHTA and CDR2 FQGNSA come from the germline V gene. The CDR3 sequence is 14 residues long. The CDR3 nucleotides are TGTGCCAGCAGAGTAGCGGGAGGGCCCGGCGAGCAGTACTTC. Amino acids: CASRVAGGPGEQYF.

The V and J genes are TRBV7-3 and TRBJ2-1; D perhaps matches TRBD2 (7 bases). The length of the CDR3 is 13 residues. The ends were cut back, 2 bases at V and 8 bases at J, with 10 bases in the middle. CDR1 and CDR2 (germline): SGHTA, FQGTGA. The CDR3 spells CASSLWGGDEQFF. In DNA form, the CDR3 reads TGTGCCAGCAGCTTATGGGGGGGCGATGAGCAGTTCTTC.

The chain carries TRBV3-1 (or the pseudogene TRBV3-2) and TRBJ1-2, with D possibly being TRBD1 (5 bases). This CDR3 is built from 16 residues. V was pared by 0 bases and J by 8 bases, with 19 bases between. CDR1 and CDR2 (germline): LGHDT, YNNKEL (reference sequence). The chain's CDR3 is CASSQDQAAGPRGYTF. In DNA form, the CDR3 reads TGTGCCAGCAGCCAAGATCAAGCCGCAGGGCCGAGGGGCTACACCTTC.

V gene TRBV10-3 combines with J gene TRBJ2-3; 10 nucleotides agree with TRBD2. J lost 4 bases, V lost 2 bases, and 3 bases had no gene match. Germline loops: CDR1 ENHRY, CDR2 SYGVKD. This CDR3 has 15 amino acids. CDR3 sequence (DNA): TGTGCCATCAGTGAGCCTAGCGGGGGCTCAGATACGCAGTATTTT. Amino acids: CAISEPSGGSDTQYF.

The V call is TRBV4-3, the J call TRBJ2-7; 8 bases match TRBD2. V trimming: 1 base; J trimming: 0 bases; junction bases outside the gene matches: 11. The CDR3 spans 18 residues. Germline V gene lookup returns CDR1 LGHNA and CDR2 YSLEER. The CDR3 loop is CASSQGVGGVKNSYEQYF. CDR3 in DNA: TGCGCCAGCAGCCAAGGCGTCGGGGGGGTAAAAAACTCCTACGAGCAGTACTTC.

This sequence joins TRBV21-1 and TRBJ1-5; the table's TRBD1 call for D was not verified on the DNA. TRBV21-1 is listed as a pseudogene. This CDR3 is 16 amino acids long. CDR3: CASSRITGITSQPQHF. The DNA of the CDR3 is TGTGCCAGCAGCAGAATAACAGGGATCACCAGTCAGCCCCAGCATTTT.

The chain uses TRBV7-2 and TRBJ1-1; D might be TRBD1 (6 bases). The germline V and J ends were trimmed by 8 bases and 4 bases, with 20 bases remaining between them. The CDR3 sequence is 15 residues long. The germline V gene has CDR1 SGHTA and CDR2 FQGNSA. The CDR3 DNA is TGTGCCAGCTTCACCGGGGGGCGCTTGGGCACTGAAGCTTTCTTT. Its protein product is CASFTGGRLGTEAFF.

This clone appeared a single time. The rearrangement uses TRBV4-3 and TRBJ2-7, with 9 nucleotides matching TRBD1. CDR3 length equals 13 residues. V trimming: 4 bases; J trimming: 4 bases; junction bases outside the gene matches: 2. Germline V gives CDR1 LGHNA, CDR2 YSLEER. The chain's CDR3 is CASSRDREYEQYF. The DNA for the CDR3 is TGCGCCAGCAGCCGGGACAGGGAATACGAGCAGTACTTC.

V is TRBV5-6 and J is TRBJ2-7; weak D call: TRBD2 (5 bases). CDR3 length equals 15 residues. Germline V CDR1 and CDR2: SGHDT, YYEEEE. Trimming took 1 base from V and 0 from J, leaving 11 bases between them. The CDR3 is CASSLSSGFSYEQYF. The CDR3 nucleotides read TGTGCCAGCAGCTTGTCGAGCGGTTTCTCCTACGAGCAGTACTTC.

V and J are TRBV7-9 and TRBJ2-2, with a tentative D call TRBD2 (6 bases). Germline CDR1 is SEHNR and CDR2 is FQNEAQ (reference sequence). Trimming pared 2 bases from V and 5 bases from J, leaving 15 bases between. This CDR3 comprises 16 residues. The CDR3 sequence is CASSLLVWAGTGELFF. CDR3 sequence (DNA): TGTGCCAGCAGCTTACTTGTGTGGGCGGGAACCGGGGAGCTGTTTTTT.

V and J are TRBV7-8 and TRBJ2-3; 7 bases fit TRBD2. The trim removed 5 bases at V and 4 bases at J, leaving 6 bases unmatched. Germline V lookup: CDR1 SGHVS, CDR2 FQNEAQ. The CDR3 covers 14 residues. The CDR3 loop reads CASSRGLGADTQYF. CDR3 bases: TGTGCCAGCAGCCGAGGACTAGGTGCAGATACGCAGTATTTT.

The chain couples TRBV10-1 to TRBJ1-2; D gene unclear. The CDR3 extends over 14 amino acids. Germline V gene sequence: CDR1 WNHNN, CDR2 SYGVQD (reference sequence). V dropped 0 bases and J dropped 8 bases, with 13 bases sitting between them. The CDR3 coding sequence is TGCGCCAGCAGTGAGTCTCGGGTCTCTGGGGGCTACACCTTC. This gives the protein CASSESRVSGGYTF.

The chain recombines TRBV7-8 with TRBJ1-1; D is perhaps TRBD1 (5 bases). V was clipped by 4 bases and J by 1 base, with 22 bases between them. CDR3 length: 18 amino acids. Germline V gene data show CDR1 as SGHVS and CDR2 as FQNEAQ. The CDR3 region is CASSYGRTGLQPNTEAFF. As DNA, the CDR3 is TGTGCCAGCAGCTACGGACGAACAGGTCTCCAACCGAACACTGAAGCTTTCTTT.

The chain combines TRBV5-4 with TRBJ2-3; 10 positions agree with TRBD2. In germline, CDR1 is SGHNT, CDR2 YYREEE (reference sequence). Unmatched junction bases numbered 3, after V lost 0 bases and J lost 2 bases. This CDR3 comprises 16 residues. CDR3 sequence: CASSLELAGTTDTQYF. In nucleotides, the CDR3 is TGTGCCAGCAGCTTGGAACTAGCGGGGACCACAGATACGCAGTATTTT. The full variable domain, completed using reference TRBV5-4 and TRBJ2-3, is ETGVTQSPTHLIKTRGQQVTLRCSSQSGHNTVSWYQQALGQGPQFIFQYYREEENGRGNFPPRFSGLQFPNYSSELNVNALELDDSALYLCASSLELAGTTDTQYFGPGTRLTVL.

The chain combines TRBV5-1 with TRBJ2-5; 8 bases line up with TRBD2. In germline, CDR1 is SGHRS, CDR2 YFSETQ. The length of the CDR3 is 16 residues. V lost 0 bases, J lost 3 bases, and 7 bases stayed unmatched. The CDR3 DNA reads TGCGCCAGCAGCTTGGGGCGGGGGGCCCCGGAAGAGACCCAGTACTTC. Its protein product is CASSLGRGAPEETQYF. Full variable domain (rest looked up from reference TRBV5-1 and TRBJ2-5): KAGVTQTPRYLIKTRGQQVTLSCSPISGHRSVSWYQQTPGQGLQFLFEYFSETQRNKGNFPGRFSGRQFSNSRSEMNVSTLELGDSALYLCASSLGRGAPEETQYFGPGTRLLVL.